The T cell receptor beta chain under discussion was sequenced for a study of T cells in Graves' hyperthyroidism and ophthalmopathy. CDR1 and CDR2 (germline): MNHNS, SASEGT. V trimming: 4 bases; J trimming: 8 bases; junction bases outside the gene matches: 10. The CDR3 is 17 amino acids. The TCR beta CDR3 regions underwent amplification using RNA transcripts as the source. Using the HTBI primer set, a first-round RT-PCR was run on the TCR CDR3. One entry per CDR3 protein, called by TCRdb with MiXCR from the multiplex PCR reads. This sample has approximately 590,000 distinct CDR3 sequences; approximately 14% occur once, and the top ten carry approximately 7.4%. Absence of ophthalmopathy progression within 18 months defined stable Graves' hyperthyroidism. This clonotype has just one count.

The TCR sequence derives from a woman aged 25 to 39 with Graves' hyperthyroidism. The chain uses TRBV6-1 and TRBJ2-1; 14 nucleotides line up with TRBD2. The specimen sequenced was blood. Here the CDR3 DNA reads TGTGCCAGCAGTGTAATTTCCGGGACTAGCGGGAGCTATGAGCAGTTCTTC. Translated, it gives CASSVISGTSGSYEQFF.